This TCR beta chain was sequenced during a study of T-cell memory formation after mild COVID-19. At the level of the study: TCR clusters mostly belonged to single donors.

TCRdb re-called the 5' RACE reads with MiXCR, one entry per CDR3 protein. The sample consists of hundreds of thousands of distinct CDR3 sequences, 15% to 20% of them appearing once. Study-level results: Nothing confirmed that second-wave clones peaking on day 37 were specific for SARS-CoV-2. Mainly CM and EM harbored the contracting CD4+ clones; mainly EMRA harbored the CD8+ ones.

This clonotype was seen more than once but under ten times. The antigen remains unidentified. The sequence derives from a young man who had mild COVID-19 (a few samples of this study predate the infection). Cell type and time point are not known. Sequencing was performed on PBMCs or a T cell subset sorted from them (not recorded which).

The CDR3 nucleotides read TGTGCCAGCAGCGCCTTGGAAGCGGCCACAGATACGCAGTATTTT. It yields the protein CASSALEAATDTQYF. This chain connects TRBV11-1 to TRBJ2-3; TRBD2 might be the D (5 bases). The CDR3 spans 15 residues. Germline loops: CDR1 SGHAT, CDR2 FQDESV (reference sequence). V dropped 5 bases and J dropped 2 bases, with 14 bases sitting between them.